This T cell receptor beta chain is drawn from a study of blood T cell repertoires in COVID-19. The wider study: PBMCs, B-cell-depleted T cells, or T cells were the source of the cDNA or gDNA that made up the material.

The authors' processing: Counts of nucleated cells, estimated from reference gene primer amplification, were obtained. Profiling relied on immunoSEQ multiplex PCR, and the TCRdb table lists in-frame clones only, not all of them. V and J calls and clone size are copied from that table; D and trimming were computed from the DNA. The sample lists under 130,000 clones, 80% to 90% occurring once. This clone was picked up one time. With V trimmed by 1 base and J by 0 bases, 8 bases remained unmatched. Per the germline V gene, CDR1 is MNHNS and CDR2 is SASEGT. This CDR3 comprises 18 residues. The receptor comes from a human donor in a cohort sampled during active COVID-19. This chain joins TRBV6-1 and TRBJ2-1; TRBD2 matches 8 bases. The material sequenced was peripheral blood. The CDR3 here is CASSEDAGRGASYNEQFF. In nucleotides, the CDR3 is TGTGCCAGCAGTGAAGACGCCGGGCGGGGGGCCTCCTACAATGAGCAGTTCTTC.